These 17 T cell receptor beta chains originate from one sample sequenced in a study of T cell responses to AZD1222 COVID-19 vaccine. Sequencing used immunoSEQ multiplex PCR; TCRdb keeps in-frame clones, though not all of them. The sample contains some 200,000 clones, approximately 90% of which appear only once. The sample here was peripheral blood, taken on day 0 of AZD1222 vaccination. All receptors come from an adult in good health.

The chain uses TRBV11-2 and TRBJ1-2, with D possibly TRBD1 on 6 matching bases. The CDR3 is 13 residues long. Germline assignment: CDR1 SGHAT and CDR2 FQNNGV. V lost 1 base and J 5 bases, leaving 8 bases between the germline ends. The CDR3 nucleotides are TGTGCCAGCAGCTTAGGGACAGATTATGGCTACACCTTC. Translation gives CASSLGTDYGYTF.

The genes are TRBV6-5 and TRBJ1-6; the match to TRBD1 covers 7 bases. The V gene end was trimmed by 6 bases and the J gene end by 5 bases; junction bases not matched to a gene: 7. The CDR3 has 15 residues. CDR1 is MNHEY, CDR2 SVGAGI, per germline. Here the CDR3 DNA reads TGTGCCAGCAGCAAGACAGGGACCCATAATTCACCCCTCCACTTT. Translating it yields CASSKTGTHNSPLHF.

The rearrangement links TRBV27 to TRBJ2-1, with D tentatively TRBD2 (6 bases). Trimming stripped 3 bases from V and 4 bases from J, with 10 bases between. Germline CDR1 and CDR2: MNHEY and SMNVEV (reference sequence). The CDR3 is made up of 14 amino acids. Here the CDR3 reads CASSLAGMYNEQFF. CDR3 coding DNA: TGTGCCAGCAGTTTGGCGGGGATGTACAATGAGCAGTTCTTC.

This sequence joins TRBV20-1 and TRBJ2-3; D remains ambiguous. The CDR3 extends over 11 amino acids. Trimming left V 2 bases short and J 2 bases short, with 2 bases between. Looked up from germline, CDR1 is DFQATT and CDR2 is SNEGSKA (reference sequence). The CDR3 here is CSARTTDTQYF. The CDR3 region has the DNA TGCAGTGCTAGAACCACAGATACGCAGTATTTT.

This chain links TRBV10-1 with TRBJ2-5; 11 bases fit TRBD1. Germline-derived CDR1 and CDR2 are WNHNN and SYGVQD (reference sequence). V lost 4 bases to trimming and J lost 5 bases; unmatched junction nucleotides: 3. The CDR3 totals 14 residues. The CDR3 protein is CASSGTGGEETQYF. The CDR3, as DNA: TGCGCCAGCAGTGGGACAGGGGGCGAGGAGACCCAGTACTTC.

The rearrangement links TRBV7-3 to TRBJ1-5, with 7 bases fitting TRBD1. The germline V gene encodes CDR1 SGHTA and CDR2 FQGTGA. The junction had 4 bases not matched to a gene; V was cut back by 6 bases and J by 5 bases. CDR3 length: 13 amino acids. CDR3 DNA: TGTGCCAGCAGTCAGACAGGGTATCAGCCCCAGCATTTT. It specifies CASSQTGYQPQHF.

The V gene is TRBV2, the J gene TRBJ2-1, with 8 bases aligning to TRBD2. The germline V gene encodes CDR1 SNHLY and CDR2 FYNNEI. This CDR3 contains 14 residues. V lost 3 bases and J lost 10; bases outside the gene matches: 8. CDR3 protein: CASSDVGLEGEQFF. The CDR3 DNA reads TGTGCCAGCAGTGATGTGGGACTAGAGGGCGAGCAGTTCTTC. The full variable domain, rest sourced from reference TRBV2 and TRBJ2-1, is EPEVTQTPSHQVTQMGQEVILRCVPISNHLYFYWYRQILGQKVEFLVSFYNNEISEKSEIFDDQFSVERPDGSNFTLKIRSTKLEDSAMYFCASSDVGLEGEQFFGPGTRLTVL.

The rearrangement uses TRBV7-8 and TRBJ1-5, with TRBD1 identical over 7 bases. The V segment lost 5 bases and the J segment 5 bases; nucleotides outside the gene matches: 6. CDR1 is SGHVS and CDR2 is FQNEAQ in the germline V gene. The CDR3 extends over 14 amino acids. In nucleotides, the CDR3 is TGTGCCAGCAGCCCGACAGGGAGACATCAGCCCCAGCATTTT. Translation gives CASSPTGRHQPQHF.

The count of this clone is one. The chain combines TRBV7-6 with TRBJ2-3; no reliable D call. The CDR3 is 12 amino acids. The germline V gene encodes CDR1 SGHVS and CDR2 FNYEAQ. V lost 0 bases, J lost 2 bases, and 0 bases lay in between. The CDR3 here is CASSLATDTQYF. The CDR3, as DNA: TGTGCCAGCAGCTTAGCCACAGATACGCAGTATTTT.

This rearrangement joins TRBV4-2 to TRBJ2-3; 7 nucleotides line up with TRBD1. After removal of 5 bases from V and 5 bases from J, the junction contained 1 base not matched to a gene. From germline, CDR1 is LGHNA and CDR2 YNFKEQ. CDR3 size: 12 residues. The CDR3 reads CASSSGGDTQYF. The CDR3, as DNA: TGTGCCAGCAGCTCAGGGGGAGATACGCAGTATTTT.

The chain employs TRBV7-8 and TRBJ2-2, with TRBD2 matching 9 bases. Germline V gives CDR1 SGHVS, CDR2 FQNEAQ. The CDR3 has 16 residues. J was trimmed by 7 bases and V by 7 bases; bases with no gene match: 13. The CDR3 nucleotides read TGTGCCAGCACCCTAATGGTAGCGGGGGCGGGCGGGGAGCTGTTTTTT. Protein: CASTLMVAGAGGELFF.

This chain joins TRBV18 and TRBJ1-4, with D possibly TRBD1 on 5 matching bases. CDR1 is KGHSH, CDR2 LQKENI, per germline. The CDR3 spans 15 residues. Deletions cut 3 bases from V and 4 bases from J, with 12 bases between. The CDR3 spells CASSPLAGNNEKLFF. The CDR3 region has the DNA TGTGCCAGCTCACCTTTGGCAGGGAATAATGAAAAACTGTTTTTT.

The V gene is TRBV5-8, the J gene TRBJ2-7, with D unresolved. The CDR3 length is 15 residues. CDR1 SGHTS and CDR2 YDEGEE come from the germline V gene. V was pared by 0 bases and J by 1 base, with 11 bases between. The CDR3 nucleotides are TGTGCCAGCAGCTTGGGTCAACAGCCGTCCTACGAGCAGTACTTC. It encodes CASSLGQQPSYEQYF.

The chain employs TRBV7-3 and TRBJ2-3; D is perhaps TRBD2 (5 bases). Germline V gene data show CDR1 as SGHTA and CDR2 as FQGTGA. Trimming took off 1 base at V and 6 bases at J, with 17 bases between the two ends. The CDR3 length is 16 residues. CDR3 bases: TGTGCCAGCAGCTTAAGTCGGGCTTACGGGGAGGATACGCAGTATTTT. This gives the protein CASSLSRAYGEDTQYF.

The rearrangement uses TRBV28 and TRBJ1-1; no firm D call. With 8 bases removed from V and 1 base from J, the gap between germline ends came to 14 bases. This CDR3 spans 14 amino acids. The V gene's germline CDR1 is MDHEN and CDR2 SYDVKM. The CDR3 reads CASFYIGGNTEAFF. The CDR3 DNA reads as TGTGCCAGCTTCTATATTGGAGGGAACACTGAAGCTTTCTTT.

The chain is built from TRBV13 and TRBJ2-1, with TRBD1 identical over 7 bases. Germline V gene lookup returns CDR1 PRHDT and CDR2 FYEKMQ (reference sequence). V was clipped by 5 bases and J by 3 bases; unmatched bases: 7. This CDR3 contains 15 residues. The CDR3 protein is CASSPGGDGYNEQFF. In nucleotides, the CDR3 is TGTGCCAGCAGCCCAGGGGGAGATGGCTACAATGAGCAGTTCTTC. The full variable domain, its missing parts supplied by reference TRBV13 and TRBJ2-1, is AAGVIQSPRHLIKEKRETATLKCYPIPRHDTVYWYQQGPGQDPQFLISFYEKMQSDKGSIPDRFSAQQFSDYHSELNMSSLELGDSALYFCASSPGGDGYNEQFFGPGTRLTVL.

V and J are TRBV27 and TRBJ2-7, with 8 bases fitting TRBD2. Germline V gene data show CDR1 as MNHEY and CDR2 as SMNVEV (reference sequence). J lost 4 bases, V lost 4 bases, and 6 bases had no gene match. The CDR3 extends over 14 amino acids. CDR3 sequence reads: CASSSGTRRYEQYF. CDR3 in DNA: TGTGCCAGCAGTTCGGGGACTAGAAGGTACGAGCAGTACTTC.